These T cell receptor beta chains were read from a single sample in a study of high-grade serous ovarian cancer treatment subgroups. Assay used: immunoSEQ multiplex PCR; TCRdb lists only in-frame clones, some missing. The sample has some 20,000 clones, approximately 72% seen once. The sample comprised tumor tissue. These receptors all stem from a human donor with high-grade serous ovarian cancer. Both conserved end residues are part of each CDR3. A D gene is named only where the DNA matches it firmly. Not all rows give a size; the values are once, few, many and, for expanded clones, a class.

CDR3 DNA	CDR3 protein	V gene	clone size	D gene	J gene
TGTGCCAGCAGTGGGCTAGCGGGTTACGAGCAGTACTTC	CASSGLAGYEQYF	TRBV25-1	.	TRBD2	TRBJ2-7
TGTGCCAGCAGGGGGGGACAGGGGGCGCTCAGGGCCAACGTCCTGACTTTC	CASRGGQGALRANVLTF	TRBV6-4	.	TRBD1	TRBJ2-6
TGCGCCAGCAGCCAAGGGGGCATAGCCTATGAGCAGTTCTTC	CASSQGGIAYEQFF	TRBV4-3	few	.	TRBJ2-1
TGCGCCAGCAGCTCGAAAACAGGGCGCGGCGAGACCCAGTACTTC	CASSSKTGRGETQYF	TRBV5-1	.	.	TRBJ2-5
TGTGCCAGCAGCGACCAACCGGAGAACTATGGCTACACCTTC	CASSDQPENYGYTF	TRBV7-2	.	.	TRBJ1-2
TGTGCCAGCAGCTTGGAGGGAGGGCGATACGAGCAGTACTTC	CASSLEGGRYEQYF	TRBV13	.	TRBD2	TRBJ2-7
TGTGCCAGCAGCACAACTAGCAGTGAGCAGTTCTTC	CASSTTSSEQFF	TRBV5-8	.	.	TRBJ2-1
TGCAGCGTTACCGGGACAGGGGGCGGGGGTGAGCAGTTCTTC	CSVTGTGGGGEQFF	TRBV29-1	few	TRBD1	TRBJ2-1
TGTGCCAGCAGTTACGGGAGTAGAGTAAAGGAAAAACTGTTTTTT	CASSYGSRVKEKLFF	TRBV6-5	.	.	TRBJ1-4
TGTGCCAGCAGTGACCAAGGGACTAGCGGGAGGCATGAGCAGTTCTTC	CASSDQGTSGRHEQFF	TRBV6-4	once	TRBD2	TRBJ2-1
TGTGCCACCAGCAGTTTCGGGGCGAATGAGCAGTTCTTC	CATSSFGANEQFF	TRBV15	few	.	TRBJ2-1
TGTGCCAGCAGTTTCGGGCCAAGGCAAGAGACCCAGTACTTC	CASSFGPRQETQYF	TRBV28	.	.	TRBJ2-5
TGCGCCAGCAGCTTCGGGGATGGCGGGACCCAGTACTTC	CASSFGDGGTQYF	TRBV5-1	.	.	TRBJ2-5
TGCGCCAGCAGCCAAGATCGGGGACCGTGGGAGACCCAGTACTTC	CASSQDRGPWETQYF	TRBV4-1	.	.	TRBJ2-5
TGTGCCAGCAGCTCTCGGAGACAGGGGACTCGGAATTCACCCCTCCACTTT	CASSSRRQGTRNSPLHF	TRBV11-2	.	TRBD1	TRBJ1-6
TGTGCCGGTAGCGGGAGACCGAACACCGGGGAGCTGTTTTTT	CAGSGRPNTGELFF	TRBV6-1	.	TRBD2	TRBJ2-2
TGCGCCAGCAGCCAAGATACGACGGCGCGCACAGATACGCAGTATTTT	CASSQDTTARTDTQYF	TRBV4-3	.	.	TRBJ2-3
TGCGCCAGCAGCCCATTGGGGCGGGAGCCCACAGATACGCAGTATTTT	CASSPLGREPTDTQYF	TRBV4-1	.	TRBD2	TRBJ2-3
TGCGCCAGCAGTCGCACTAGCTCTGGAAACACCATATATTTT	CASSRTSSGNTIYF	TRBV4-3	.	.	TRBJ1-3
TGTGCCAGCGGCGGTCAGGGGCACAACTCTGGAAACACCATATATTTT	CASGGQGHNSGNTIYF	TRBV28	few	.	TRBJ1-3
TGTGCCAGCAGCAGACTAGCGGGAGCCTACAATGAGCAGTTCTTC	CASSRLAGAYNEQFF	TRBV27	.	TRBD2	TRBJ2-1
TGTGCCTGGAGTGTTAGGGGGAACACTGAAGCTTTCTTT	CAWSVRGNTEAFF	TRBV30	medium-sized	.	TRBJ1-1
TGTGCCAGTAGTATCGGAGGGGCTGGAGAGACCCAGTACTTC	CASSIGGAGETQYF	TRBV19	few	.	TRBJ2-5
TGTGCCAGCTCACCAGGGTATGGGACAGATACGCAGTATTTT	CASSPGYGTDTQYF	TRBV18	.	.	TRBJ2-3
TGTGCCAGCAGCACTCGGGACAGGGGGTACAATGAGCAGTTCTTC	CASSTRDRGYNEQFF	TRBV9	once	TRBD1	TRBJ2-1
TGTGCCAGCAGCTTAGGCGGTAATTCCTATGGCTACACCTTC	CASSLGGNSYGYTF	TRBV7-2	.	.	TRBJ1-2
TGTGCCAGCAGCCAAGGGATCGGCGGACAGAATACGCAGTATTTT	CASSQGIGGQNTQYF	TRBV7-9	.	.	TRBJ2-3
TGTGCCAGCAGCTTAAATTCACAGGCGGGAGGGCCTAGGAATGAGCAGTTCTTC	CASSLNSQAGGPRNEQFF	TRBV13	.	TRBD2	TRBJ2-1
TGTGCCAGCAGCGTAGGGGGGGGCGGCAATCAGCCCCAGCATTTT	CASSVGGGGNQPQHF	TRBV9	.	.	TRBJ1-5
TGTGCCAGCACCCTAGGACCCTCTACCTACGAGCAGTACTTC	CASTLGPSTYEQYF	TRBV7-2	.	.	TRBJ2-7
TGTGCCAGCAGCTTATACAGGGCGGATGGCTACACCTTC	CASSLYRADGYTF	TRBV7-2	.	.	TRBJ1-2
TGTGCCAGCAGTTCCGGGACAGGGAGCTACGAGCAGTACTTC	CASSSGTGSYEQYF	TRBV5-4	few	TRBD1	TRBJ2-7
TGTGCCAGCAGCTTAGCGGACTACAAGGATACGCAGTATTTT	CASSLADYKDTQYF	TRBV7-9	.	.	TRBJ2-3
TGCGCCAGCAGCTTGCGTGCGGCTTTATTTTCGGAGCAGTTCTTC	CASSLRAALFSEQFF	TRBV5-1	.	.	TRBJ2-1
TGTGCCAGTAGTTCATACGACAGGTTCCCAGATACGCAGTATTTT	CASSSYDRFPDTQYF	TRBV19	.	.	TRBJ2-3
TGTGCCAGCAGCTCCCCGGGCCCCTTAGGCGACTCACCCCTCCACTTT	CASSSPGPLGDSPLHF	TRBV13	.	.	TRBJ1-6
TGCGCCAGCACCAGGACAGGGCAAGCGATAACAGATACGCAGTATTTT	CASTRTGQAITDTQYF	TRBV5-1	.	TRBD1	TRBJ2-3
TGTGCCAGCAGCCCGGCAACGTTGGGACCGAGATCAACTAATGAAAAACTGTTTTTT	CASSPATLGPRSTNEKLFF	TRBV7-9	.	.	TRBJ1-4
TGCGCCAGCAGCCTAAGACAGGGGGCCGGCACAGATACGCAGTATTTT	CASSLRQGAGTDTQYF	TRBV5-1	once	TRBD1	TRBJ2-3
TGTGCCAGCAGCTGGGGGGGACGCACAACTAATGAAAAACTGTTTTTT	CASSWGGRTTNEKLFF	TRBV5-4	.	.	TRBJ1-4
TGTGCCAGCAGCGTAGAAGAGGGGGCCACCGGGGAGCTGTTTTTT	CASSVEEGATGELFF	TRBV9	.	TRBD1	TRBJ2-2
TGCAGCGCTGCCCCTCTGGGCACTGAAGCTTTCTTT	CSAAPLGTEAFF	TRBV29-1	few	.	TRBJ1-1
TGTGCCAGTCTGAAGGGCGGGAGCACAGATACGCAGTATTTT	CASLKGGSTDTQYF	TRBV19	.	.	TRBJ2-3
TGTGCCAGCAGCGTAGGCTACTGGACAACGTGGGAGACCCAGTACTTC	CASSVGYWTTWETQYF	TRBV9	.	.	TRBJ2-5
TGTGCCAGTAGTATTCACCTCCTCCAGGGGCCCTATGGCTACACCTTC	CASSIHLLQGPYGYTF	TRBV19	.	.	TRBJ1-2
TGTGCCTTGGATCGCGGGGGGGAACTGTTTTTT	CALDRGGELFF	TRBV30	.	.	TRBJ1-4
TGTGCCAGCAGCTTAGAAAGGGACCCCGGAACCGGGGAGCTGTTTTTT	CASSLERDPGTGELFF	TRBV7-3	.	.	TRBJ2-2
TGCGCCAGCAGTTACCCGATCAGGACTAGCGGGAGGGGAGAAGCAGATACGCAGTATTTT	CASSYPIRTSGRGEADTQYF	TRBV10-1	.	TRBD2	TRBJ2-3
TGTGCCAGCAGCTTGCCTGGACTTTACAACAATGAGCAGTTCTTC	CASSLPGLYNNEQFF	TRBV7-9	.	.	TRBJ2-1
TGTGCCAGCAGCTTAAATGGTGGTGAAGAGACCCAGTACTTC	CASSLNGGEETQYF	TRBV7-3	few	.	TRBJ2-5
TGCGCCAGCAAGGGCTCTGGAAACACCATATATTTT	CASKGSGNTIYF	TRBV5-1	few	.	TRBJ1-3
TGTGCCAGCAGCCAGAGGGACTCCATCAATGAGCAGTTCTTC	CASSQRDSINEQFF	TRBV4-2	.	.	TRBJ2-1